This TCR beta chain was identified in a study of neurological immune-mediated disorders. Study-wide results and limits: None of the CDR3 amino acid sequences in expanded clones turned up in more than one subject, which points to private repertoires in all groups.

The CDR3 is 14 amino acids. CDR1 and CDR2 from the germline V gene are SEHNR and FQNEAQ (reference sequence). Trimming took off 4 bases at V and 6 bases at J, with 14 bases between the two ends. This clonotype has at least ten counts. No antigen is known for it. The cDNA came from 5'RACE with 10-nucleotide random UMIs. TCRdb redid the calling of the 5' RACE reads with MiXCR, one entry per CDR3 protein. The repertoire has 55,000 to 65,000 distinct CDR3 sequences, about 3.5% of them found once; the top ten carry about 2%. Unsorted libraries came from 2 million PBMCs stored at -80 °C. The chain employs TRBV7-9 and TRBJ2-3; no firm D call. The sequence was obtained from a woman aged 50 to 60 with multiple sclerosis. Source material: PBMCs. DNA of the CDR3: TGTGCCAGCAGCTCTACGCTTCACCGGGATACGCAGTATTTT. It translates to CASSSTLHRDTQYF.